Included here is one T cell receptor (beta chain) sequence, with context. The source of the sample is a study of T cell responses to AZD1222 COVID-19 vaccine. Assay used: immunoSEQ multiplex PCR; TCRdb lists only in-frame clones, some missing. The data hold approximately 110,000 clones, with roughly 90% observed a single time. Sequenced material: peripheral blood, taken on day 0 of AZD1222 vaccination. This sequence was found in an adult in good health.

The CDR3 is CASSRATGAGNQPQHF. The DNA of the CDR3 is TGTGCCAGCTCACGTGCGACAGGGGCCGGTAATCAGCCCCAGCATTTT. The chain has TRBV18 and TRBJ1-5, with 8 bases fitting TRBD1. V trimming: 4 bases; J trimming: 4 bases; junction bases outside the gene matches: 9. The CDR3 consists of 16 residues. Germline values: CDR1 KGHSH, CDR2 LQKENI.